Presented here are 19 T cell receptor beta chains from one specimen sequenced in a study of T cells in Graves' hyperthyroidism and ophthalmopathy. Regions amplified from RNA transcripts were the TCR beta CDR3 regions. Primed by the HTBI set, a first-round RT-PCR was run on the TCR CDR3. TCRdb itself ran the multiplex PCR reads through MiXCR, one entry per CDR3 protein. The table shows approximately 560,000 distinct CDR3 sequences, with 15% to 18% occurring only once. Sequencing was done on a sample of blood. These receptors were collected from a woman aged 30 to 39 with Graves' hyperthyroidism.

J is TRBJ2-2 and V is TRBV19; 10 bases are a match to TRBD2. Germline values: CDR1 LNHDA, CDR2 SQIVND (reference sequence). Germline trimming cut 6 bases from V and 3 bases from J; bases unmatched to any gene: 4. The CDR3 sequence is 15 residues long. CDR3 loop: CASRRTSGYTGELFF. The CDR3 bases are TGTGCCAGTAGACGGACTAGCGGCTACACCGGGGAGCTGTTTTTT.

In its sample, this clonotype was seen many times. V usage is TRBV6-2 or TRBV6-3 and J usage is TRBJ2-5, with D possibly being TRBD1 or TRBD2 (5 bases each). CDR1 and CDR2 (germline): MNHEY, SVGEGT. Deletions cut 2 bases from V and 5 bases from J, with 18 bases between. This CDR3 has 16 residues. The CDR3 region is CASSYQMGELGETQYF. Here the CDR3 DNA reads TGTGCCAGCAGTTACCAGATGGGGGAGCTCGGGGAGACCCAGTACTTC.

This clonotype was seen at least ten times. The chain joins TRBV2 to TRBJ1-1, with D perhaps TRBD1 (5 bases). CDR3 length: 14 amino acids. Trimming shortened V by 3 bases and J by 7 bases, and 15 bases separated the two germline ends. Germline V gives CDR1 SNHLY, CDR2 FYNNEI. The CDR3 is CASSDRGVKLEAFF. The DNA of the CDR3 is TGTGCCAGCAGTGACCGGGGGGTTAAGCTTGAAGCTTTCTTT.

This clonotype has a count of ten or more. J is TRBJ2-7 and V is TRBV5-1; perhaps TRBD1 as D (6 bases). Per the germline V gene, CDR1 is SGHRS and CDR2 is YFSETQ. Trimming shortened V by 2 bases and J by 3 bases, and 9 bases separated the two germline ends. The CDR3 contains 13 residues. CDR3 in amino acids: CASSFRGGYEQYF. The CDR3 region has the DNA TGCGCCAGCAGCTTCAGGGGCGGCTACGAGCAGTACTTC.

This clonotype occurred a few times. The V gene is TRBV9, the J gene TRBJ2-3; 11 nucleotides agree with TRBD2. The germline V gene encodes CDR1 SGDLS and CDR2 YYNGEE. The V and J ends lost 0 bases and 5 bases, in that order; junction bases with no gene match: 5. The CDR3 extends over 16 amino acids. The CDR3 sequence is CASSVETSGSQDTQYF. CDR3 nucleotides: TGTGCCAGCAGCGTAGAAACTAGCGGGAGTCAAGATACGCAGTATTTT.

There are a few counts of this clonotype. The chain employs TRBV11-2 and TRBJ2-1, with 13 bases aligning to TRBD2. Per germline, CDR1 SGHAT and CDR2 FQNNGV. Trimming at V came to 4 bases and at J to 2 bases, leaving 8 bases not matched to a gene. The CDR3 sequence is 18 residues long. The CDR3 DNA follows: TGTGCCAGCAGCTCAAGGCCCGGGACTAGCGGGACCTACAATGAGCAGTTCTTC. It specifies CASSSRPGTSGTYNEQFF.

This clonotype showed up many times. The chain has TRBV7-8 and TRBJ1-5; TRBD1 might be the D (5 bases). V was shortened by 1 base and J by 4 bases, with 14 bases between the two germline ends. The CDR3 covers 16 residues. In germline, CDR1 is SGHVS, CDR2 FQNEAQ. The CDR3, as DNA: TGTGCCAGCAGCTTAGGCCCGGGACGGTCAAATCAGCCCCAGCATTTT. Translating gives CASSLGPGRSNQPQHF.

Ten or more counts support this clonotype. In nucleotides, the CDR3 is TGTGCCAGCTCACCACGCGGGTACACAGATACGCAGTATTTT. Protein: CASSPRGYTDTQYF. The chain uses TRBV18 and TRBJ2-3; the D gene is possibly TRBD2 (5 bases). CDR1 is KGHSH and CDR2 is LQKENI in the germline V gene. The CDR3 runs 14 residues. The ends were cut back, 1 base at V and 2 bases at J, with 7 bases in the middle.

This clonotype was detected many times. The V call is TRBV18, the J call TRBJ2-1, with unresolved D. The V gene's germline CDR1 is KGHSH and CDR2 LQKENI. CDR3 size: 13 residues. The V and J ends lost 3 bases and 8 bases respectively, with 11 bases between them. The CDR3 DNA reads as TGTGCCAGCTCACCCAAGATAGGCCATGAGCAGTTCTTC. Protein: CASSPKIGHEQFF.

There are many counts of this clonotype. The genes are TRBV6-1 and TRBJ1-1; D is ambiguous. Trimming removed 6 bases at V and 1 base at J, with 3 bases between. From germline, CDR1 is MNHNS and CDR2 SASEGT. The CDR3 is made up of 11 amino acids. This chain's CDR3 is CASRQNTEAFF. DNA of the CDR3: TGTGCCAGCAGACAGAACACTGAAGCTTTCTTT.

This clonotype was found a few times. V is TRBV7-2 and J is TRBJ2-2; 12 bases line up with TRBD2. The germline gives CDR1 SGHTA, CDR2 FQGNSA. There are 17 residues in the CDR3. Trimming removed 1 base from V and 6 bases from J; junction bases left unmatched: 6. The CDR3 is CASSLVLTSGSAGELFF. Written as DNA, the CDR3 is TGTGCCAGCAGCTTAGTTTTGACTAGCGGGAGTGCCGGGGAGCTGTTTTTT.

The chain is built from TRBV7-2 and TRBJ1-6, with D possibly TRBD1 on 6 matching bases. CDR1 SGHTA and CDR2 FQGNSA come from the germline V gene. The germline V and J ends were trimmed by 5 bases and 6 bases, with 11 bases remaining between them. The CDR3 is 14 amino acids. The CDR3 here is CASSARTVNSPLHF. CDR3 coding DNA: TGTGCCAGCAGCGCCCGGACAGTTAATTCACCCCTCCACTTT.

This clonotype was recorded a few times. The chain recombines TRBV6-2 or TRBV6-3 with TRBJ1-5, with D perhaps matching TRBD1 (5 bases). The CDR3 spans 15 residues. V was shortened by 4 bases and J by 2 bases, with 12 bases between the two germline ends. In germline, CDR1 is MNHEY, CDR2 SVGEGT. The CDR3 DNA reads TGTGCCAGCAGTTTAACGGGGGTTGGCAATCAGCCCCAGCATTTT. It specifies CASSLTGVGNQPQHF.

This clonotype has more than one count but fewer than ten. This rearrangement joins TRBV30 to TRBJ2-1, with 10 bases matching TRBD2. CDR3 length: 16 amino acids. The germline V gene has CDR1 GTSNPN and CDR2 SVGIG (reference sequence). Trimming cost V 0 bases and J 0 bases; bases outside gene matches: 2. CDR3 sequence: CAWSVGLADSYNEQFF. CDR3 sequence (DNA): TGTGCCTGGAGTGTAGGACTAGCGGACTCCTACAATGAGCAGTTCTTC.

The table lists this clonotype with many counts. This chain connects TRBV7-2 to TRBJ2-1; D perhaps matches TRBD2 (6 bases). Germline CDR1 SGHTA, CDR2 FQGNSA. The ends were cut back, 5 bases at V and 10 bases at J, with 18 bases in the middle. This CDR3 contains 14 residues. CDR3 coding DNA: TGTGCCAGCAGCGCGGGACTCCACCCTTCCGAGCAGTTCTTC. This sequence encodes CASSAGLHPSEQFF.

This clonotype has a count of ten or more. V is TRBV7-3 and J is TRBJ2-1; D is unresolved. The V and J ends lost 1 base and 3 bases respectively, with 10 bases between them. Germline CDR1 SGHTA, CDR2 FQGTGA. CDR3 length: 15 residues. CDR3 in DNA: TGTGCCAGCAGCTTAAAGGCTAGTGGCTACAATGAGCAGTTCTTC. Translated, it gives CASSLKASGYNEQFF.

This clonotype was seen repeatedly, ten times or more. This CDR3 is CASSLLGTGVCEQFF. The CDR3 DNA reads as TGTGCCAGCAGCTTACTGGGGACAGGGGTCTGCGAGCAGTTCTTC. The rearrangement links TRBV7-9 to TRBJ2-1, with 10 positions matching TRBD1. CDR3 length equals 15 residues. V shed 2 bases, J shed 10 bases, and the junction held 8 bases outside the gene matches. Looked up from germline, CDR1 is SEHNR and CDR2 is FQNEAQ (reference sequence).

This clonotype was observed once. Since the CDR3 does not end with the conserved phenylalanine or tryptophan, this likely comes from a read error. The chain has TRBV4-3 and TRBJ2-3; a weak D match, TRBD2 (6 bases). CDR1 and CDR2 (germline): LGHNA, YSLEER. The CDR3 covers 16 residues. CDR3 protein: CASSQAGTLRGDTQYS. The CDR3 coding sequence is TGCGCTAGCAGCCAAGCGGGCACCCTGAGGGGAGATACGCAGTATTCT.

This clonotype was observed a handful of times. This rearrangement joins TRBV6-5 to TRBJ1-4; TRBD1 might be the D (5 bases). V gave up 2 bases and J gave up 5 bases, with 9 bases separating them. The CDR3 totals 14 residues. Germline CDR1 is MNHEY and CDR2 is SVGAGI. This CDR3 reads CASSYKGPNEKLFF. The CDR3 coding sequence is TGTGCCAGCAGTTACAAGGGACCCAATGAAAAACTGTTTTTT.